This T cell receptor beta chain comes out of a study of blood T cell repertoires in COVID-19. Background on the study: COVID-19 samples collected from the United States, Italy and Spain covered acute and convalescent phases. Nucleic acid was either cDNA or gDNA, and it came from T cells, B-cell-depleted T cells, or PBMCs.

The germline CDR1 and CDR2 sequences are MNHEY and SVGAGI. The CDR3 has 15 amino acids. Trimming took 6 bases from V and 2 from J; bases not matched to a gene: 3. Authors' methods: Quantification of nucleated cells was approximated via reference gene primer amplification. Method: immunoSEQ multiplex PCR; TCRdb's copy keeps in-frame clones and lacks some. The DNA gave D and trimming, while V, J and clone size come from that table. The profile covers about 150,000 clones, with 75% to 90% appearing a single time and under 3% taken by the ten largest. This receptor was obtained from a man aged 55 to 69 with active or convalescent COVID-19. V usage is TRBV6-5 and J usage is TRBJ1-6; the match to TRBD1 covers 8 bases. Sample: peripheral blood. In nucleotides, the CDR3 is TGTGCCAGCAGGGTGGACAGGGCCTATAATTCACCCCTCCACTTT. Its protein is CASRVDRAYNSPLHF.